The sequence of this T cell receptor (beta chain) was determined in a study of blood T cell repertoires in COVID-19. V lost 2 bases and J lost 5; bases outside the gene matches: 8. CDR3 length: 15 amino acids. CDR1 and CDR2 from the germline V gene are MDHEN and SYDVKM. Authors' data handling: Reference gene primer amplification in the assay estimated nucleated cell counts. Repertoires were generated with immunoSEQ multiplex PCR, while TCRdb's copy carries only in-frame clones and drops some. That table gives V, J and clone size, and the DNA gave D and trimming. The table includes fewer than 350,000 clones, 87% detected once.

Sequenced material: peripheral blood. The sequence was obtained from a man younger than 40 with COVID-19, enrolled during active disease. This chain links TRBV28 with TRBJ2-5, with TRBD2 identical over 7 bases. CDR3 in DNA: TGTGCCAGCAGTTTAGCGGGAGTGGAGGCGGAGACCCAGTACTTC. It specifies CASSLAGVEAETQYF.